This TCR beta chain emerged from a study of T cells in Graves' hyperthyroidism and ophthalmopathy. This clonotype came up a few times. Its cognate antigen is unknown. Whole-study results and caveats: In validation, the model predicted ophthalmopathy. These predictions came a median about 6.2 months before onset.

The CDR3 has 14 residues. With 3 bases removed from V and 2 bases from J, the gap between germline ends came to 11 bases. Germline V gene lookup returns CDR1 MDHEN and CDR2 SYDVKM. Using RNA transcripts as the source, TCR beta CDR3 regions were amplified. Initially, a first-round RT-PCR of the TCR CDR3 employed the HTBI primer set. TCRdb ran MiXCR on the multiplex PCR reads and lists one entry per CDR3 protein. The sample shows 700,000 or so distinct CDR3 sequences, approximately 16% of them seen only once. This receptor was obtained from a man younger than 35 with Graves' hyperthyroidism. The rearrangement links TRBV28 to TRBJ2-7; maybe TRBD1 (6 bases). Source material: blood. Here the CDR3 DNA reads TGTGCCAGCAGTTTTGGACAGAGAACCTACGAGCAGTACTTC. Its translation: CASSFGQRTYEQYF.